This T cell receptor (beta chain) was identified in a study of blood T cell repertoires in COVID-19. On the study more broadly: The analysed material was cDNA or gDNA that came from T cells, B-cell-depleted T cells, or PBMCs.

Only a few counts were recorded for this clone. There are 16 residues in the CDR3. Germline lookup yields CDR1 SGDLS and CDR2 YYNGEE. Trimming shortened V by 0 bases and J by 4 bases, and 16 bases separated the two germline ends. The participants were between about 18 and 90 years old and came from roughly 25 US areas. Donors in Cohort 3 counted as recovered after two negative PCRs, clearance, or symptom resolution. Source study methods: Reference gene primer amplification yielded estimated nucleated cell counts. The protocol was immunoSEQ multiplex PCR, while the TCRdb copy is restricted to in-frame clones and leaves out a portion. V, J and clone size derive from that table, while D and trimming were established from the DNA sequence. The sample has roughly 250,000 clones; roughly 88% are singletons.

The material sequenced was PBMCs or T cells enriched from blood (not recorded which). The sequence was collected from a woman aged 50 to 65 who had recovered from COVID-19. This chain joins TRBV9 and TRBJ2-5; tentative D call: TRBD2 (5 bases). The CDR3 sequence: CASSVEAGRRGETQYF. In DNA, the CDR3 is TGTGCCAGCAGCGTAGAAGCTGGGCGACGGGGAGAGACCCAGTACTTC. The complete variable domain, with remaining parts taken from reference TRBV9 and TRBJ2-5, reads DSGVTQTPKHLITATGQRVTLRCSPRSGDLSVYWYQQSLDQGLQFLIQYYNGEERAKGNILERFSAQQFPDLHSELNLSSLELGDSALYFCASSVEAGRRGETQYFGPGTRLLVL.